This passage covers 8 T cell receptor beta chains from one sample sequenced in a study of cytomegalovirus exposure and HLA in healthy donors. The assay was immunoSEQ multiplex PCR, and TCRdb's table has in-frame clones only and misses some. The sample consists of about 130,000 clones, 75% to 90% of them appearing once. The specimen sequenced was PBMCs. All receptors come from a young woman in good health and CMV-seronegative.

V usage is TRBV5-8 and J usage is TRBJ1-5; D is ambiguous. The CDR3 is 12 residues long. Germline-derived CDR1 and CDR2 are SGHTS and YDEGEE. V was pared by 2 bases and J by 6 bases, with 6 bases between. CDR3 protein: CASSFLSQPQHF. The CDR3 DNA reads TGTGCCAGCAGCTTCTTGAGTCAGCCCCAGCATTTT.

As DNA, the CDR3 is TGTGCCAGCGGGGGGGCGAACACTGAAGCTTTCTTT. Translation gives CASGGANTEAFF. The chain employs TRBV2 and TRBJ1-1, with D possibly TRBD1 on 6 matching bases. Per germline, CDR1 SNHLY and CDR2 FYNNEI. CDR3 size: 12 residues. V was cut by 8 bases and J by 1 base, with 8 bases left in between.

This chain joins TRBV25-1 and TRBJ1-6; D might be TRBD1 (6 bases). The germline CDR1 and CDR2 sequences are MGHDK and SYGVNS. Trimming left V 4 bases short and J 8 bases short, with 15 bases between. The CDR3 is made up of 15 amino acids. This chain's CDR3 is CASSGRYRDYSPLHF. The CDR3 region has the DNA TGTGCCAGCAGTGGCCGTTACAGGGATTATTCACCCCTCCACTTT.

The chain recombines TRBV5-1 with TRBJ1-4; possible D gene TRBD1, 6 bases. V lost 4 bases and J lost 8, with 15 bases in between. Germline CDR1 SGHRS, CDR2 YFSETQ. This CDR3 spans 14 amino acids. CDR3 in amino acids: CASSPGTSQEKLFF. For the CDR3, the DNA is TGCGCCAGCAGCCCGGGGACATCTCAGGAAAAACTGTTTTTT.

The chain joins TRBV9 to TRBJ2-3; possibly TRBD2 for D (6 bases). V was trimmed by 0 bases and J by 4 bases, leaving 15 bases between them. This CDR3 is built from 16 residues. CDR1 is SGDLS and CDR2 is YYNGEE in the germline V gene. The CDR3 here is CASSVEGWGVADTQYF. The DNA for the CDR3 is TGTGCCAGCAGCGTAGAGGGGTGGGGGGTCGCAGATACGCAGTATTTT.

V gene TRBV5-1 combines with J gene TRBJ2-2; TRBD1 matches 9 bases. Unmatched junction bases numbered 7, after V lost 5 bases and J lost 5 bases. In germline, CDR1 is SGHRS, CDR2 YFSETQ. The CDR3 spans 15 residues. Here the CDR3 DNA reads TGCGCCAGCAGTCAACAGGGGGCGGAGACCGGGGAGCTGTTTTTT. This sequence encodes CASSQQGAETGELFF. Full variable domain (remainder filled in from reference TRBV5-1 and TRBJ2-2): KAGVTQTPRYLIKTRGQQVTLSCSPISGHRSVSWYQQTPGQGLQFLFEYFSETQRNKGNFPGRFSGRQFSNSRSEMNVSTLELGDSALYLCASSQQGAETGELFFGEGSRLTVL.

The V and J genes are TRBV10-3 and TRBJ2-1; TRBD2 aligns across 8 bases. The germline V gene encodes CDR1 ENHRY and CDR2 SYGVKD. The CDR3 contains 13 residues. V lost 4 bases and J lost 5; bases outside the gene matches: 1. The CDR3 sequence: CAISGRGDNEQFF. CDR3 in DNA: TGTGCCATCAGTGGGCGGGGGGACAATGAGCAGTTCTTC.

The chain couples TRBV5-8 to TRBJ2-7, with 11 bases aligning to TRBD2. The CDR3 extends over 19 amino acids. Germline V gene sequence: CDR1 SGHTS, CDR2 YDEGEE. Trimming cost V 2 bases and J 0 bases; bases outside gene matches: 13. This chain's CDR3 is CASSFYRASGGTISYEQYF. CDR3 nucleotides: TGTGCCAGCAGCTTTTATCGTGCTAGCGGGGGGACGATCTCCTACGAGCAGTACTTC.